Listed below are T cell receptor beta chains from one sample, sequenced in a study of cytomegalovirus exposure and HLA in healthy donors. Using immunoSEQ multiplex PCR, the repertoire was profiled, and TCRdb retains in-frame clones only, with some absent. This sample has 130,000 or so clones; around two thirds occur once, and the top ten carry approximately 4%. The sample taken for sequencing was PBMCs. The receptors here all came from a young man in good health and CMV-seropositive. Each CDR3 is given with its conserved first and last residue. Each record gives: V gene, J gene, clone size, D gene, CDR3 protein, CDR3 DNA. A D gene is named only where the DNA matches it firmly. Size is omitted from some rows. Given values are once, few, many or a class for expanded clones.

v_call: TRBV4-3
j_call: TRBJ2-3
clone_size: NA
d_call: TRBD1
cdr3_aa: CASSQDWYAGQGVDTQYF
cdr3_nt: TGCGCCAGCAGCCAAGATTGGTATGCCGGACAGGGGGTAGATACGCAGTATTTT

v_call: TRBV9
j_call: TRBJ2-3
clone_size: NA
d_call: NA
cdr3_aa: CASRALGASTDTQYF
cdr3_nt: TGTGCCAGCAGGGCCCTTGGGGCCAGCACAGATACGCAGTATTTT

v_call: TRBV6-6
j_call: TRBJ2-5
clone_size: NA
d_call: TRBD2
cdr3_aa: CASSLTTSGRLETQYF
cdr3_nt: TGTGCCAGCAGTTTAACGACTAGCGGGAGGTTAGAGACCCAGTACTTC

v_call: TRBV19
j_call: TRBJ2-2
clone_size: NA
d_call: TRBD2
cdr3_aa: CASSFQPTSGPTGELFF
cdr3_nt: TGTGCCAGTAGTTTCCAACCCACTAGCGGCCCCACCGGGGAGCTGTTTTTT

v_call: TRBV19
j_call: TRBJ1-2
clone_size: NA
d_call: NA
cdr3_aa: CASSMSQVEGYTF
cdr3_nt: TGTGCCAGTAGTATGTCCCAGGTGGAAGGCTACACCTTC

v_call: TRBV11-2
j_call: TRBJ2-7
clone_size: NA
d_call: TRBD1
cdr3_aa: CASSPIGRDRSRIYEQYF
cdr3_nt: TGTGCCAGCAGCCCTATAGGTAGGGACAGGTCTAGAATTTACGAGCAGTACTTC

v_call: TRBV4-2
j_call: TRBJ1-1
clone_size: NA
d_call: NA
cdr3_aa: CASSQDAGITEAFF
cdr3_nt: TGTGCCAGCAGCCAAGATGCAGGGATCACTGAAGCTTTCTTT

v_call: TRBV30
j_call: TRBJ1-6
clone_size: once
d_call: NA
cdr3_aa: CARAQQGNSPLHF
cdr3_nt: TGTGCCAGGGCGCAACAGGGTAATTCACCCCTCCACTTT

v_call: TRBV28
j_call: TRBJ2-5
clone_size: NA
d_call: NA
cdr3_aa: CASSLIGVLRETQYF
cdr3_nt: TGTGCCAGCAGCCTTATAGGGGTCCTAAGGGAGACCCAGTACTTC

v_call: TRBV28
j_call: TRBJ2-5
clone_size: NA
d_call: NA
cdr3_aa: CASSSVLTQYF
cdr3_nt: TGTGCCAGCAGTTCGGTCCTGACCCAGTACTTC

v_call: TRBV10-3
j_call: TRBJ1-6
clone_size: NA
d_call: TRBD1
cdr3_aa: CAISATDRGNSPLHF
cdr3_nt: TGTGCCATCAGTGCGACGGACAGGGGTAATTCACCCCTCCACTTT

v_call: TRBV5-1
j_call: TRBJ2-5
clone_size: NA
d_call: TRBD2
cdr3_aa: CASIAGVGQTQYF
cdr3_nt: TGCGCCAGCATAGCGGGAGTCGGACAGACCCAGTACTTC

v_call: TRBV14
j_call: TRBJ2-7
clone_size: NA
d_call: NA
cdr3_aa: CASSQGTATEPYEQYF
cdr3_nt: TGTGCCAGCAGCCAAGGAACAGCTACAGAACCCTACGAGCAGTACTTC

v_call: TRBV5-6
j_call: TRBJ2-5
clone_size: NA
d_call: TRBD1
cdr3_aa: CASSLQGVKGETQYF
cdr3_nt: TGTGCCAGCAGCTTGCAGGGGGTAAAGGGTGAGACCCAGTACTTC

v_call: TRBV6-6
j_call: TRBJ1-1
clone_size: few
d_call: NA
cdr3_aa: CASSYLRTEAFF
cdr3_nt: TGTGCCAGCAGTTACCTTCGGACTGAAGCTTTCTTT

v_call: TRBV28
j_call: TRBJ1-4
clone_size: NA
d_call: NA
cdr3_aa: CASSPRGGPGVEKLFF
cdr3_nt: TGTGCCAGCAGTCCCCGGGGGGGGCCAGGAGTCGAAAAACTGTTTTTT

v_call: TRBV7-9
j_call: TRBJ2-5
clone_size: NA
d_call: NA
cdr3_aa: CASSPTRSAFQETQYF
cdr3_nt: TGTGCCAGCAGCCCGACTAGATCCGCCTTCCAAGAGACCCAGTACTTC

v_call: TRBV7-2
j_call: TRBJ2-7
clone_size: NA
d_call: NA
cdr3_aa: CASTRDIRAYEQYF
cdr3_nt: TGTGCCAGCACGAGGGACATCAGAGCCTACGAGCAGTACTTC

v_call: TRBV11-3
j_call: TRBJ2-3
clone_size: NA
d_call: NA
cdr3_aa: CASSLGTGIRDTQYF
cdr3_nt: TGTGCCAGCAGCTTAGGAACAGGGATCCGGGATACGCAGTATTTT

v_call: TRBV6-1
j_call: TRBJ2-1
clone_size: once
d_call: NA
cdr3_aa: CASSEQVQGGEQFF
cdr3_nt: TGTGCCAGCAGTGAACAGGTCCAGGGAGGTGAGCAGTTCTTC

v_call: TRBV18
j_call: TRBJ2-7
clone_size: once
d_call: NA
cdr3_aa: CASSRQSSYEQYF
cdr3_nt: TGTGCCAGCTCAAGACAGAGCTCCTACGAGCAGTACTTC

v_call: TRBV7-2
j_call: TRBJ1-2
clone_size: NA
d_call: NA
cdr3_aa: CASSFSGGIDNYGYTF
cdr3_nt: TGTGCCAGCAGCTTTAGCGGGGGGATAGATAACTATGGCTACACCTTC

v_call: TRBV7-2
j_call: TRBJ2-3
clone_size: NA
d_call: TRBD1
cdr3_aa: CASSRRQGLAGTDTQYF
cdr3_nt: TGTGCCAGCAGCCGGAGACAGGGTTTAGCCGGCACAGATACGCAGTATTTT

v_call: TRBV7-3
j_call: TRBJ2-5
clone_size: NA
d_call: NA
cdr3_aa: CASSPTGQETQYF
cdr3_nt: TGTGCCAGCAGCCCCACAGGGCAAGAGACCCAGTACTTC

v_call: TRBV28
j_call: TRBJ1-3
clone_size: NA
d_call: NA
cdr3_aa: CASSFTPFGSSGNTIYF
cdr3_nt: TGTGCCAGCAGTTTCACCCCCTTTGGGAGCTCTGGAAACACCATATATTTT

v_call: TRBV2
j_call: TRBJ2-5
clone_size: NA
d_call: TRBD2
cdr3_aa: CASSLTGLRLAGGGETQYF
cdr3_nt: TGTGCCAGCAGCCTCACCGGCCTCAGACTAGCGGGAGGGGGAGAGACCCAGTACTTC

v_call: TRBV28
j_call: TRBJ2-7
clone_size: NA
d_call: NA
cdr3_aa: CATLYTGSYEQYF
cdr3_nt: TGTGCCACCCTTTACACAGGGTCCTACGAGCAGTACTTC

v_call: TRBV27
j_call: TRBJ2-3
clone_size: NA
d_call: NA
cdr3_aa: CASRSSLLDTQYF
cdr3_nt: TGTGCCAGCAGAAGCTCGCTACTCGATACGCAGTATTTT

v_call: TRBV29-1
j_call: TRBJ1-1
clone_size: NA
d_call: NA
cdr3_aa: CSVQGLSETEAFF
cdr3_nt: TGCAGCGTCCAGGGATTATCGGAGACTGAAGCTTTCTTT

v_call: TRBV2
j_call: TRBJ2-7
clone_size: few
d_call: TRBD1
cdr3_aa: CASSGTGSHEQYF
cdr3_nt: TGTGCCAGCAGCGGGACAGGGTCCCACGAGCAGTACTTC

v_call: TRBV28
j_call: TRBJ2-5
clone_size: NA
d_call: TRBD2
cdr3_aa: CASVPNAGANQETQYF
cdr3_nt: TGTGCCAGCGTACCGAACGCGGGAGCTAACCAAGAGACCCAGTACTTC

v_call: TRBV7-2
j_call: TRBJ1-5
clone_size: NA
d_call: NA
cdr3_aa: CASSLGRAQPQHF
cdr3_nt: TGTGCCAGCAGCTTAGGCAGGGCTCAGCCCCAGCATTTT

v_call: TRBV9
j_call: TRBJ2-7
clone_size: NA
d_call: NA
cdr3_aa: CASSVGVMDSLAEQYF
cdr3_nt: TGTGCCAGCAGCGTAGGGGTGATGGACTCCTTAGCCGAGCAGTACTTC

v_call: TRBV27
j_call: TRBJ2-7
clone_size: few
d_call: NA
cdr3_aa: CASSFSGPIPYEQYF
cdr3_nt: TGTGCCAGCAGTTTCAGCGGGCCGATCCCCTACGAGCAGTACTTC

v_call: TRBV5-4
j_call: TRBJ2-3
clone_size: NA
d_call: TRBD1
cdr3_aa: CASSPTGTGADTQYF
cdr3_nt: TGTGCCAGCAGCCCGACCGGGACAGGGGCGGATACGCAGTATTTT

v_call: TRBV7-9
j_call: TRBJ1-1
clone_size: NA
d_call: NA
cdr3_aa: CASSFRGGTEAFF
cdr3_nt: TGTGCCAGCAGCTTCCGGGGGGGCACTGAAGCTTTCTTT

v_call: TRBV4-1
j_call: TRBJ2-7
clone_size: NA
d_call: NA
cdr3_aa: CASSQHGISYEQYF
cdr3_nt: TGCGCCAGCAGCCAGCACGGGATCTCCTACGAGCAGTACTTC

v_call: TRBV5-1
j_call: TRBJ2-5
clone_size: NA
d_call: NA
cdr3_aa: CASSRMTDQETQYF
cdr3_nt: TGCGCCAGCAGCCGTATGACAGACCAAGAGACCCAGTACTTC

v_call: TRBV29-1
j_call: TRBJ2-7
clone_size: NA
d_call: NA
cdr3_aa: CSALSGVYEQYF
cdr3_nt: TGCAGCGCCCTCTCAGGGGTCTACGAGCAGTACTTC

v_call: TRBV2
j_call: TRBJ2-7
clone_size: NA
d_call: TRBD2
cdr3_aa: CASSGLAGSYEQYF
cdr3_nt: TGTGCCAGCAGTGGACTAGCGGGCTCCTACGAGCAGTACTTC

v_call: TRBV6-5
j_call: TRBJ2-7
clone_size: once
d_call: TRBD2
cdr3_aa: CASSPTSGRVYEQYF
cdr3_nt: TGTGCCAGCAGTCCCACTAGCGGGAGGGTCTACGAGCAGTACTTC

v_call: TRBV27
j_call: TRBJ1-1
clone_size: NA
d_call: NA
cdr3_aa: CASSIGGWGYTEAFF
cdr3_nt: TGTGCCAGCAGTATAGGGGGTTGGGGGTACACTGAAGCTTTCTTT

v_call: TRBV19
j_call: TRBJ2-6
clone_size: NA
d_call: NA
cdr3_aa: CASSIVEASGANVLTF
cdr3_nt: TGTGCCAGTAGTATAGTTGAGGCCTCTGGGGCCAACGTCCTGACTTTC

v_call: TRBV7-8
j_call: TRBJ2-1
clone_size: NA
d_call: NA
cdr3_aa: CASSLKAASYNEQFF
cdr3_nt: TGTGCCAGCAGCTTAAAAGCGGCCTCCTACAATGAGCAGTTCTTC

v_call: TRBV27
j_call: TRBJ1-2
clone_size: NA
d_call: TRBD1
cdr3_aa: CASSQGQQAYGYTF
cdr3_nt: TGTGCCAGCAGTCAGGGACAGCAGGCCTATGGCTACACCTTC